This T cell receptor (beta chain) was profiled in a study of blood T cells in healthy people across ages. General observations from the study: Using unsorted PBMCs precluded a conclusive naive versus antigen-experienced comparison.

With a J-beta primer mix and a sample-barcoded 5' primer, a second PCR ran roughly 6 to 11 cycles. In TCRdb, the 5' RACE reads were re-called with MiXCR into one record per CDR3 protein. Of more than 650,000 distinct CDR3 sequences in the sample, roughly 25% were seen once. This clonotype showed up just a few times. The antigen is unknown. The CDR3 spans 15 residues. Germline CDR1 reads MGHRA; CDR2 reads YSYEKL. J was trimmed by 5 bases and V by 2 bases; bases with no gene match: 9. Every sample gave at least 6 micrograms of total RNA when it was extracted. This same sample was also taken into another study, of T cells of mothers and their children. This second study notes: All RNA that had been extracted was used for cDNA synthesis at about 1.5 ug per 15 ul. Each child contributed roughly 3 million TCR beta CDR3 reads, while each mother contributed over 8.5 million.

The source is a boy under 18 in good health. The rearrangement joins TRBV4-1 to TRBJ2-7; 7 bases are shared with TRBD1. The specimen sequenced was blood. The CDR3 bases are TGCGCCAGCAGCCAACCCCGGAGGACAGGCAACGAGCAGTACTTC. It translates to CASSQPRRTGNEQYF.